The clone carrying this T cell receptor (beta chain) showed up just once. This sample is drawn from a study of beta chain features in type 1 diabetes. The CDR3 runs 16 residues. Germline lookup yields CDR1 SGHTA and CDR2 FQGNSA. V gave up 2 bases and J gave up 0 bases, with 12 bases separating them. The entirety of the isolated RNA underwent reverse transcription, so expressed TCRB transcripts were sequenced. TCRdb keeps only in-frame clones here, not all; method: immunoSEQ multiplex PCR. This repertoire shows 300,000 to 450,000 clones, roughly 13% found once; its top ten account for around 0.02%. Purity above 95% was achieved in all sorted populations.

The chain recombines TRBV7-2 with TRBJ2-3, with no clear D. This sequence was found in a young man in good health. Sample: naive CD4+ T cells from blood. CDR3 coding DNA: TGTGCCAGCAGCTTATTCAGTTACCCTAGCACAGATACGCAGTATTTT. Translation: CASSLFSYPSTDTQYF.